These T cell receptor beta chains were read from a single sample in a study of T cell responses to AZD1222 COVID-19 vaccine. Repertoires were generated with immunoSEQ multiplex PCR, while TCRdb's copy carries only in-frame clones and drops some. The table shows about 93,000 clones, with over 75% occurring only once. The sample here was peripheral blood, taken 28 days after the second AZD1222 dose. The receptors stem from an adult who received the AZD1222 COVID-19 vaccine. Both conserved end residues are part of each CDR3. The D gene is left open where the match is weak. Expanded clones are given a class, and other clones once, few, many or no size at all.

TRBJ2-2 | - | - | TRBV7-9 | TGTGCCAGCAGCTGGGAGTCGAACACCGGGGAGCTGTTTTTT | CASSWESNTGELFF
TRBJ2-7 | - | - | TRBV19 | TGTGCCAGTAGTAGGGACAGCGGGCACTCCTACGAGCAGTACTTC | CASSRDSGHSYEQYF
TRBJ2-2 | - | - | TRBV7-2 | TGTGCCAGCAGCGCCCAACAGGGAACCACCGGGGAGCTGTTTTTT | CASSAQQGTTGELFF
TRBJ2-4 | - | - | TRBV10-3 | TGTGCCATCAGTGAGCGGTTAGAGGACAAAAACATTCAGTACTTC | CAISERLEDKNIQYF
TRBJ2-5 | once | - | TRBV7-9 | TGTGCCAGCAGCCTTCAGGGGTGGGGCGAGACCCAGTACTTC | CASSLQGWGETQYF
TRBJ2-7 | - | TRBD1 | TRBV25-1 | TGTGCCAGCAGCTCCCCCGGGACAGTCTTCTACGAGCAGTACTTC | CASSSPGTVFYEQYF
TRBJ2-3 | - | - | TRBV30 | TGTGCCTGGAACGCCCTCGGCGGGGCGGGGGATACGCAGTATTTT | CAWNALGGAGDTQYF
TRBJ1-1 | - | - | TRBV10-3 | TGTGCCATCACAAAGGGGGTCGGTACTGAAGCTTTCTTT | CAITKGVGTEAFF
TRBJ2-5 | once | - | TRBV12-5 | TGTGCTAGTGGTGCGAAGACCCAGTACTTC | CASGAKTQYF
TRBJ2-1 | - | - | TRBV18 | TGTGCCAGCTCACCTGGGACCATCAACAATGAGCAGTTCTTC | CASSPGTINNEQFF
TRBJ1-1 | - | - | TRBV4-3 | TGCGCCAGCAGCCAAGTATTCGGGGAACCCAACACTGAAGCTTTCTTT | CASSQVFGEPNTEAFF
TRBJ1-6 | - | - | TRBV30 | TGTGCCTGGAAAGGGGCTGGTTGGTCACCCCTCCACTTT | CAWKGAGWSPLHF
TRBJ1-2 | - | - | TRBV10-2 | TGCGCCAGCAGTGACTCAGGTGGCTATGGCTACACCTTC | CASSDSGGYGYTF
TRBJ1-6 | - | TRBD1 | TRBV25-1 | TGTGCCAGCAGTGACTTAGGGACAGCCGGACCACCCCTCCACTTT | CASSDLGTAGPPLHF
TRBJ2-3 | - | TRBD2 | TRBV11-3 | TGTGCCAGCAGCTTATCGGCGGGGGGAAACACAGATACGCAGTATTTT | CASSLSAGGNTDTQYF
TRBJ1-2 | - | - | TRBV13 | TGTGCCAGCAGTCCAGGGTTGGGAGGCTACACCTTC | CASSPGLGGYTF
TRBJ2-2 | - | TRBD1 | TRBV19 | TGTGCCAGTAGTATAAGGGACAGATACACCGGGGAGCTGTTTTTT | CASSIRDRYTGELFF
TRBJ2-2 | - | - | TRBV11-1 | TGTGCCAGCAGCTTAGCCCCAGGGACCGGGGAGCTGTTTTTT | CASSLAPGTGELFF
TRBJ2-7 | - | TRBD2 | TRBV15 | TGTGCCACCAGCAGAGATTGGACTAGCGGGGACTACGAGCAGTACTTC | CATSRDWTSGDYEQYF
TRBJ2-3 | - | TRBD2 | TRBV19 | TGTGCCAGTAGCGAGAGCGGGGTGAGTTCGGATACGCAGTATTTT | CASSESGVSSDTQYF
TRBJ2-3 | - | - | TRBV5-1 | TGCGCCAGCCAGAGGGCGGTGCTCGATACGCAGTATTTT | CASQRAVLDTQYF
TRBJ1-1 | - | TRBD1 | TRBV29-1 | TGCAGCGTCCCGGGCGCAGGGGGGAACACTGAAGCTTTCTTT | CSVPGAGGNTEAFF
TRBJ2-7 | - | - | TRBV11-2 | TGTGCCAGCAGCTTAGCTGGGTTCGCCTCCTACGAGCAGTACTTC | CASSLAGFASYEQYF
TRBJ1-1 | - | TRBD1 | TRBV6-5 | TGTGCCAGCAGTTACCGGACAGGGAGCACTGAAGCTTTCTTT | CASSYRTGSTEAFF
TRBJ2-2 | - | - | TRBV19 | TGTGCCAGTAGTAGGGCCCCGGTCGCCGGGGAGCTGTTTTTT | CASSRAPVAGELFF
TRBJ1-2 | - | - | TRBV12-3/TRBV12-4 | TGTGCCAGCAGTTCCGCTGGAAACTATGGCTACACCTTC | CASSSAGNYGYTF
TRBJ2-7 | - | TRBD2 | TRBV15 | TGTGCCACCAGCAGAGATGGGACTAGCGGGAGCGAGCAGTACTTC | CATSRDGTSGSEQYF
TRBJ1-4 | - | - | TRBV4-3 | TGCGCCAGCAGCCAATCCGATTGGGAAAAACTGTTTTTT | CASSQSDWEKLFF
TRBJ2-6 | - | - | TRBV7-6 | TGTGCCAGCAGCTTAGCAGGGGCCGGCTCTGGGGCCAACGTCCTGACTTTC | CASSLAGAGSGANVLTF
TRBJ2-2 | - | - | TRBV2 | TGTGCCAGCAGTGTCCTCGACTTTCGAACCCCCGGGGAGCTGTTTTTT | CASSVLDFRTPGELFF
TRBJ1-6 | - | - | TRBV6-1 | TGTGCCAGCAGTGAAGGCAGGGAGCGGTCACCCCTCCACTTT | CASSEGRERSPLHF
TRBJ2-1 | - | TRBD1 | TRBV6-2/TRBV6-3 | TGTGCCAGCAGTTACTCTAGACAGGGCACGCAGTTCTTC | CASSYSRQGTQFF
TRBJ2-1 | - | - | TRBV5-1 | TGCGCCAGCAGCTCTACAGGCGATGGTTCCTACAATGAGCAGTTCTTC | CASSSTGDGSYNEQFF
TRBJ1-2 | - | - | TRBV5-1 | TGCGCCAGCAGCTTGGGGTGGGGAACAAGCTATGGCTACACCTTC | CASSLGWGTSYGYTF
TRBJ1-3 | - | - | TRBV29-1 | TGCAGCTTCCTAGGGGGTCCGCTCGGAAACACCATATATTTT | CSFLGGPLGNTIYF
TRBJ2-5 | few | - | TRBV5-4 | TGTGCCAGCAGCCCAACCGTGGGGGAGCAAGAGACCCAGTACTTC | CASSPTVGEQETQYF
TRBJ1-2 | - | - | TRBV11-2 | TGTGCCAGCAGCCCACTACGGGGATCCTATGGCTACACCTTC | CASSPLRGSYGYTF
TRBJ2-7 | - | - | TRBV7-9 | TGTGCCAGCAGCCCTTGGGGCGGAGAGGACGAGCAGTACTTC | CASSPWGGEDEQYF
TRBJ2-5 | - | - | TRBV25-1 | TGTGCCAGCAAGAGTAGCCGGGCCCAGTACTTC | CASKSSRAQYF
TRBJ1-4 | - | TRBD1 | TRBV18 | TGTGCCAGCTCACCACGACAGGGCGACGAAAAACTGTTTTTT | CASSPRQGDEKLFF
TRBJ1-1 | - | - | TRBV2 | TGTGCCAGCACTGGGGAGAGCACTGAAGCTTTCTTT | CASTGESTEAFF
TRBJ2-3 | once | - | TRBV18 | TGTGCCAGCTCACCGACTGGGCCTAGCACAGATACGCAGTATTTT | CASSPTGPSTDTQYF
TRBJ2-3 | - | - | TRBV7-9 | TGTGCCAGCAGCTTAAGGCAAAGCGCAGATACGCAGTATTTT | CASSLRQSADTQYF
TRBJ1-2 | - | - | TRBV6-5 | TGTGCCAGCAGTTACTCTCCAGGGGACTATGGCTACACCTTC | CASSYSPGDYGYTF
TRBJ2-5 | - | - | TRBV18 | TGTGCCAGCTCACCCGGGGGCAATTTAGGGGAGACCCAGTACTTC | CASSPGGNLGETQYF
TRBJ1-1 | - | - | TRBV10-3 | TGTGCCATCCGGCAGGGCCAGGGGAACACTGAAGCTTTCTTT | CAIRQGQGNTEAFF
TRBJ2-3 | - | TRBD2 | TRBV11-2 | TGTGCCAGCAGCTTAGCCGGGGGGGCCGGCACAGATACGCAGTATTTT | CASSLAGGAGTDTQYF
TRBJ1-1 | - | TRBD1 | TRBV29-1 | TGCAGCGTTGATATGGCAGGGGGCACTGAAGCTTTCTTT | CSVDMAGGTEAFF
TRBJ2-1 | - | TRBD2 | TRBV27 | TGTGCCAGCAGGCCGGGACTAGCGGACTCCTACAATGAGCAGTTCTTC | CASRPGLADSYNEQFF
TRBJ2-7 | - | - | TRBV6-1 | TGTGCCAGCAGTGCACCGCCGGGACAAGGATTAGACGAGCAGTACTTC | CASSAPPGQGLDEQYF
TRBJ1-5 | once | - | TRBV7-2 | TGTGCCAGCAGCTTAGCGTTCGATCAGCCCCAGCATTTT | CASSLAFDQPQHF
TRBJ2-5 | - | - | TRBV9 | TGTGCCAGCAGCGTAGGCAGGGGCGGAGAGACCCAGTACTTC | CASSVGRGGETQYF
TRBJ2-5 | - | - | TRBV27 | TGTGCCAGCAGGGACCGTTTGGCCCAGTACTTC | CASRDRLAQYF